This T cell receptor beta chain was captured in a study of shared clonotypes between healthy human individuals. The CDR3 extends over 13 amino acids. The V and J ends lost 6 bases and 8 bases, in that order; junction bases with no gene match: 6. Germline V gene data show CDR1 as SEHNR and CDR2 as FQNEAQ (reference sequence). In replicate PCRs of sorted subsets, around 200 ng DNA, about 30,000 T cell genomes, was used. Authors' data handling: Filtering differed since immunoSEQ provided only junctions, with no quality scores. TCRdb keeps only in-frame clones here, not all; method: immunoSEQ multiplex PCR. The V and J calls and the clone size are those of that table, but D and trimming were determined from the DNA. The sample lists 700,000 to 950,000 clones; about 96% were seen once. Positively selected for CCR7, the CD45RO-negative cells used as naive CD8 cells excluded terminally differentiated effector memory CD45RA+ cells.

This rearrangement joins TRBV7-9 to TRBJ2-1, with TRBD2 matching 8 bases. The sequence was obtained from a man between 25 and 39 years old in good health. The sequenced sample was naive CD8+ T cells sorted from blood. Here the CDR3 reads CASRTGGVDEQFF. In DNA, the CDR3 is TGTGCCAGCAGGACGGGAGGGGTCGATGAGCAGTTCTTC. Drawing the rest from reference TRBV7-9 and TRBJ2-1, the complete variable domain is DTGVSQNPRHKITKRGQNVTFRCDPISEHNRLYWYRQTLGQGPEFLTYFQNEAQLEKSRLLSDRFSAERPKGSFSTLEIQRTEQGDSAMYLCASRTGGVDEQFFGPGTRLTVL.